These 11 T cell receptor beta chains share one sample of origin, sequenced in a study of blood T cell repertoires in COVID-19. The method was immunoSEQ multiplex PCR; TCRdb's version includes in-frame clones alone and lacks a portion of them. Of over 150,000 clones in the sample, 78% are singletons; the top ten hold around 1.5%. The source material was peripheral blood. These receptors all stem from a man older than 75 with acute or convalescent COVID-19.

The chain combines TRBV24-1 with TRBJ1-2, with 8 bases fitting TRBD1. This CDR3 has 15 residues. Losses at the gene ends were 3 bases for V and 7 bases for J; bases not matched to a gene: 9. CDR1 is KGHDR, CDR2 SFDVKD, per germline. Here the CDR3 reads CATSDNSGTGGGYTF. DNA for the CDR3: TGTGCCACCAGTGATAATTCCGGGACAGGAGGTGGCTACACCTTC.

This clone was recorded only once. This rearrangement joins TRBV29-1 to TRBJ2-3, with 7 bases that match TRBD2. Trimming removed 3 bases from V and 0 bases from J; junction bases left unmatched: 6. CDR3 length: 15 residues. Germline V gives CDR1 SQVTM, CDR2 ANQGSEA. The CDR3 coding sequence is TGCAGCGTTGAGGGGGGGACCTCTAGCACAGATACGCAGTATTTT. Protein product: CSVEGGTSSTDTQYF.

The V and J genes are TRBV7-9 and TRBJ2-1, with 8 bases that match TRBD1. The trim removed 5 bases at V and 2 bases at J, leaving 8 bases unmatched. The germline V gene encodes CDR1 SEHNR and CDR2 FQNEAQ (reference sequence). The CDR3 length is 16 residues. The CDR3 DNA sequence: TGTGCCAGCAGCCCCCCGGACAGGGACCCCTACAATGAGCAGTTCTTC. Its protein is CASSPPDRDPYNEQFF.

The V gene is TRBV3-1 (or the pseudogene TRBV3-2), the J gene TRBJ2-7; D perhaps matches TRBD2 (5 bases). Between the trimmed V and J ends, which lost 7 bases and 6 bases, there was a span of 19 bases. Germline assignment: CDR1 LGHDT and CDR2 YNNKEL (reference sequence). This CDR3 is built from 14 residues. Here the CDR3 DNA reads TGTGCCAGCACCCCAAGTGTCAGCGGTGCCGAGCAGTACTTC. Translated, it gives CASTPSVSGAEQYF.

The chain recombines TRBV25-1 with TRBJ2-7; TRBD2 aligns across 7 bases. Trimming took 5 bases from V and 3 from J; bases not matched to a gene: 13. This CDR3 region has 16 residues. From germline, CDR1 is MGHDK and CDR2 SYGVNS. CDR3 sequence reads: CASSPPRRGLGYEQYF. The DNA of the CDR3 is TGTGCCAGCAGTCCACCAAGGCGGGGGTTGGGCTACGAGCAGTACTTC.

The CDR3, as DNA: TGTGCCAGTACCCCCGGACAGGTGAACACTGAAGCTTTCTTT. Its translation is CASTPGQVNTEAFF. The rearrangement links TRBV19 to TRBJ1-1, with 7 nucleotides matching TRBD1. From germline, CDR1 is LNHDA and CDR2 SQIVND (reference sequence). Trimming cost V 7 bases and J 0 bases; bases outside gene matches: 5. The CDR3 has 14 residues.

V gene TRBV18 combines with J gene TRBJ2-5; the match to TRBD1 covers 11 bases. The trim removed 4 bases at V and 5 bases at J, leaving 3 bases unmatched. From germline, CDR1 is KGHSH and CDR2 LQKENI. The CDR3 is 14 amino acids. The CDR3, as DNA: TGTGCCAGCTCACAGGACAGGGGGCAGGAGACCCAGTACTTC. It yields the protein CASSQDRGQETQYF.

This chain uses TRBV20-1 with TRBJ1-1, with D hard to call. The V and J ends lost 3 bases and 0 bases respectively, with 11 bases between them. This CDR3 contains 14 residues. Germline V gene lookup returns CDR1 DFQATT and CDR2 SNEGSKA (reference sequence). The CDR3 protein is CSASFSYLNTEAFF. CDR3 nucleotide sequence: TGCAGTGCTAGTTTCAGTTACCTGAACACTGAAGCTTTCTTT.

In this sample, this clone turned up a few times. V and J are TRBV4-1 and TRBJ1-5, with D perhaps matching TRBD1 (6 bases). CDR3 length: 15 residues. Trimming took 2 bases from V and 3 from J, leaving 11 bases between them. The germline gives CDR1 MGHRA, CDR2 YSYEKL. This CDR3 reads CASSQKDRHNQPQHF. Here the CDR3 DNA reads TGCGCCAGCAGCCAAAAAGACAGGCACAATCAGCCCCAGCATTTT.

The chain is built from TRBV9 and TRBJ2-3, with 7 bases fitting TRBD1. V lost 4 bases and J lost 3; bases outside the gene matches: 11. This CDR3 has 16 residues. In germline, CDR1 is SGDLS, CDR2 YYNGEE. The CDR3 region is CASSKPRDSLTDTQYF. The CDR3 region has the DNA TGTGCCAGCAGCAAACCCCGGGACAGCTTAACAGATACGCAGTATTTT.

The V call is TRBV4-3, the J call TRBJ2-7; the match to TRBD1 covers 9 bases. V lost 2 bases to trimming and J lost 4 bases; unmatched junction nucleotides: 3. CDR3 length equals 14 residues. Germline V gene lookup returns CDR1 LGHNA and CDR2 YSLEER. In DNA, the CDR3 is TGCGCCAGCAGCCAACAACAGGGGGCTTACGAGCAGTACTTC. It codes for CASSQQQGAYEQYF.